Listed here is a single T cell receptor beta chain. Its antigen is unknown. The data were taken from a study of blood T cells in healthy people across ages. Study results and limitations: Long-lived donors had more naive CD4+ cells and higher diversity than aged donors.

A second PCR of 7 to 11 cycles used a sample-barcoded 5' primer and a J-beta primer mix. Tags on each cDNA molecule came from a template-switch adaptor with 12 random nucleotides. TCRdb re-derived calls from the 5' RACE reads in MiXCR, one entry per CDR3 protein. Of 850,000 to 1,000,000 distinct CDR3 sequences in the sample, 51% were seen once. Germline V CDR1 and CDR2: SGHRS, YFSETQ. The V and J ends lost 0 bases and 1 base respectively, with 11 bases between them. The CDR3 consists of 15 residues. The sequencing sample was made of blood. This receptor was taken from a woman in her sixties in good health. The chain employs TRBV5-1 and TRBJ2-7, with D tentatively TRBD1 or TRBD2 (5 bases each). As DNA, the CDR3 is TGCGCCAGCAGCTTGGGGGGGACCAATTCCTACGAGCAGTACTTC. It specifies CASSLGGTNSYEQYF.